The 5 T cell receptor beta chains given below trace back to one sample, sequenced in a study of T cells in Graves' hyperthyroidism and ophthalmopathy. What was amplified from RNA transcripts were TCR beta CDR3 regions. First-round RT-PCR targeting the TCR CDR3 was performed with the HTBI primer set. TCRdb fed the multiplex PCR reads into MiXCR, producing one record per CDR3 protein. Here the sample spans hundreds of thousands of distinct CDR3 sequences, just under 20% being singletons. The sequencing input was blood. The receptors derive from a man aged 35 to 55 with Graves' ophthalmopathy.

This clonotype occurred many times. The CDR3 DNA is TGTGCCAGCAGCGAACCGGGACAGGGAACAGAGACCCAGTACTTC. This translates into CASSEPGQGTETQYF. The J gene is TRBJ2-5, the V gene TRBV11-1; TRBD1 aligns across 9 bases. This CDR3 region has 15 residues. Germline trimming cut 5 bases from V and 4 bases from J; bases unmatched to any gene: 8. Germline-derived CDR1 and CDR2 are SGHAT and FQDESV (reference sequence).

This clonotype has only a few counts. The junction does not match germline at one end; this may be a read error. The rearrangement uses TRBV10-3 and TRBJ2-3; D is uncertain. The germline V gene has CDR1 ENHRY and CDR2 SYGVKD. The CDR3 consists of 13 residues. For the CDR3, the DNA is TGTGCCACCAGTAGTCCCCCCACAGATACGCAGTATTTT. It specifies CATSSPPTDTQYF.

This clonotype was seen only a few times. The gene calls are TRBV29-1 and TRBJ2-7, with D tentatively TRBD2 (6 bases). CDR1 and CDR2 from the germline V gene are SQVTM and ANQGSEA. V lost 4 bases and J 2 bases, leaving 9 bases between the germline ends. The CDR3 spans 12 residues. The CDR3 here is CSVAGDAYEQYF. The CDR3 DNA follows: TGCAGCGTTGCGGGGGACGCCTACGAGCAGTACTTC.

On this clonotype: Possible read error: a much larger clone is one base away. The chain joins TRBV11-2 to TRBJ2-5; D might be TRBD1 (6 bases). CDR1 and CDR2 from the germline V gene are SGHAT and FQNNGV. This CDR3 spans 17 amino acids. V gave up 3 bases and J gave up 5 bases, with 22 bases separating them. The CDR3: CASSLGASFGAKETQYF. The CDR3, as DNA: TGTGCCAGCAGCTTGGGGGCAAGTTTTGGGGCTAAGGAGACCCAGTACTTC.

There are a few counts of this clonotype. This chain connects TRBV6-5 to TRBJ2-2, with 9 bases identical to TRBD1. The J segment lost 1 base and the V segment lost 5 bases, leaving 8 bases of the junction unmatched. This CDR3 region has 17 residues. Germline CDR1 is MNHEY and CDR2 is SVGAGI. The CDR3, as DNA: TGTGCCAGCAGTCTCGAGACAGGGGGAAAGAACACCGGGGAGCTGTTTTTT. It is translated as CASSLETGGKNTGELFF.